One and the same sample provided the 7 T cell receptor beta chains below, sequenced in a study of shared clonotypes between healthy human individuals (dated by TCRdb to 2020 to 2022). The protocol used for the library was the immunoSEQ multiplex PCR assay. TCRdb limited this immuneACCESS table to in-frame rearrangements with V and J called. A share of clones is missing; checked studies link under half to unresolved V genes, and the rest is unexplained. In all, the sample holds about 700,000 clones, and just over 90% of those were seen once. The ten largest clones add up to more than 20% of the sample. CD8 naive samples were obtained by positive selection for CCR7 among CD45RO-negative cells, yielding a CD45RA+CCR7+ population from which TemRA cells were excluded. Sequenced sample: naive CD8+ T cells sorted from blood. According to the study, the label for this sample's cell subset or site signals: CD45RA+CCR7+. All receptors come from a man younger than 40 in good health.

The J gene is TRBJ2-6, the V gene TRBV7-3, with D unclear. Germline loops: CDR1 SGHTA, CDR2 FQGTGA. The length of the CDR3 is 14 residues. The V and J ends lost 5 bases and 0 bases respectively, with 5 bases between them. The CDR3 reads CASSTFSGANVLTF. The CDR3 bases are TGTGCCAGCAGCACTTTCTCTGGGGCCAACGTCCTGACTTTC.

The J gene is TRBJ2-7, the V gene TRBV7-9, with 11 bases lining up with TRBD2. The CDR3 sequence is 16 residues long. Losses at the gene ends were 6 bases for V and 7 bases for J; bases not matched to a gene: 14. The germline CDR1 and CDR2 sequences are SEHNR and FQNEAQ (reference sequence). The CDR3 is CASSPSGRLYIGEQYF. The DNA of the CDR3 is TGTGCCAGCAGTCCTAGCGGGAGGCTTTATATAGGTGAGCAGTACTTC.

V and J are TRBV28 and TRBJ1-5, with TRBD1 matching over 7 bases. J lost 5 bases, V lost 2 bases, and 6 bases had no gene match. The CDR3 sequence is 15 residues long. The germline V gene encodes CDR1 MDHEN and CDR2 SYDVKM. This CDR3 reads CASSLTGVGDQPQHF. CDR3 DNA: TGTGCCAGCAGTTTAACAGGGGTGGGAGATCAGCCCCAGCATTTT.

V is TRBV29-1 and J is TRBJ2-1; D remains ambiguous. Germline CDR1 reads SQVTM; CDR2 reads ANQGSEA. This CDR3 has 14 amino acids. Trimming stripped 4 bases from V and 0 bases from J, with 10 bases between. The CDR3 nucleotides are TGCAGCGTTGTAGGGTTGGGCTCCTACAATGAGCAGTTCTTC. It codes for CSVVGLGSYNEQFF.

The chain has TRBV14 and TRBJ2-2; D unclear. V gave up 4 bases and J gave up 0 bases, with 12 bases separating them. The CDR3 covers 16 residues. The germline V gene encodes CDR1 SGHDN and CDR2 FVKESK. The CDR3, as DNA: TGTGCCAGCAGCCCATCGAGAGGTTCGAACACCGGGGAGCTGTTTTTT. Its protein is CASSPSRGSNTGELFF.

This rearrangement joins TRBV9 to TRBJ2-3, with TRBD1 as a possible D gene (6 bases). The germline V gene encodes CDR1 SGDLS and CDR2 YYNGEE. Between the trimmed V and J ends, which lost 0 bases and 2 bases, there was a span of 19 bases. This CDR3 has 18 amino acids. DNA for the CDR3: TGTGCCAGCAGCGTAGGGGGGCAAGACTTTCCCAACACAGATACGCAGTATTTT. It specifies CASSVGGQDFPNTDTQYF.

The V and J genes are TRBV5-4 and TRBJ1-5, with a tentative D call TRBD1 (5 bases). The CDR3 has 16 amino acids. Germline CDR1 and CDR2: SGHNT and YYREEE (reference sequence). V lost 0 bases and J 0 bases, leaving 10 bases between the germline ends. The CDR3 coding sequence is TGTGCCAGCAGCTTGGGTGGGGGATATAGCAATCAGCCCCAGCATTTT. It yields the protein CASSLGGGYSNQPQHF.